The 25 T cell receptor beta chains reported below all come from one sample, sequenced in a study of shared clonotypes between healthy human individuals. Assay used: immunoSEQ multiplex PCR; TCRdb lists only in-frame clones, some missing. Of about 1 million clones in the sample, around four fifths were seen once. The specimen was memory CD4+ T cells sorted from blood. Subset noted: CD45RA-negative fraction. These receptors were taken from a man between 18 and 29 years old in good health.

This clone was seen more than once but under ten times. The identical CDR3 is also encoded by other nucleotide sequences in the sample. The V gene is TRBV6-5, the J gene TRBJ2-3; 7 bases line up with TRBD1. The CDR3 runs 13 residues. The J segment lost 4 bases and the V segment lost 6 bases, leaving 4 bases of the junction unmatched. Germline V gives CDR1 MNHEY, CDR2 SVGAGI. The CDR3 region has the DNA TGTGCCAGCAGCTCACAGGGGCCAGATACGCAGTATTTT. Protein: CASSSQGPDTQYF.

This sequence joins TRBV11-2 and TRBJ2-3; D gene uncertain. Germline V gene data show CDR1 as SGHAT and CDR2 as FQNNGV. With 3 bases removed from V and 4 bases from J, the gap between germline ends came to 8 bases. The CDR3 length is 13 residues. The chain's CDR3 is CASSFAGSDTQYF. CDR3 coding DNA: TGTGCCAGCAGCTTCGCAGGTTCAGATACGCAGTATTTT.

The CDR3 coding sequence is TGCGCCAGCAGCTTGGGAAACAGGGGAGGAGAGACCCAGTACTTC. It translates to CASSLGNRGGETQYF. The chain couples TRBV5-1 to TRBJ2-5; TRBD1 is a possible D gene (7 bases). The CDR3 contains 15 residues. Germline V gives CDR1 SGHRS, CDR2 YFSETQ. With 0 bases removed from V and 4 bases from J, the gap between germline ends came to 13 bases. The full variable domain, completed using reference TRBV5-1 and TRBJ2-5, is KAGVTQTPRYLIKTRGQQVTLSCSPISGHRSVSWYQQTPGQGLQFLFEYFSETQRNKGNFPGRFSGRQFSNSRSEMNVSTLELGDSALYLCASSLGNRGGETQYFGPGTRLLVL.

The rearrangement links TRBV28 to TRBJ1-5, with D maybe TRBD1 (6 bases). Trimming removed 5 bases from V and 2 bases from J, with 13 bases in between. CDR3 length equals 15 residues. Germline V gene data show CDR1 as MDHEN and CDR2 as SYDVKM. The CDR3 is CASSLTSGGNQPQHF. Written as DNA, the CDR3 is TGTGCCAGCAGTCTGACCTCAGGGGGCAATCAGCCCCAGCATTTT.

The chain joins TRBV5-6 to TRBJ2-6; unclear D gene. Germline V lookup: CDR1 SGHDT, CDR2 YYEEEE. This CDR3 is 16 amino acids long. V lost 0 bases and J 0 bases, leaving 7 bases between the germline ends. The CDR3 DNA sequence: TGTGCCAGCAGCTTGGCTTGGATCTCTGGGGCCAACGTCCTGACTTTC. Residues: CASSLAWISGANVLTF.

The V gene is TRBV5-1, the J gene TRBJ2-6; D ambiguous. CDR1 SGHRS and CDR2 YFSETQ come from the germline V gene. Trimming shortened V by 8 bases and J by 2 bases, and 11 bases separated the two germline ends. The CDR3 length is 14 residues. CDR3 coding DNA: TGCGCCAGTAACGAGGTAGCTGGGGCCAACGTCCTGACTTTC. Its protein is CASNEVAGANVLTF.

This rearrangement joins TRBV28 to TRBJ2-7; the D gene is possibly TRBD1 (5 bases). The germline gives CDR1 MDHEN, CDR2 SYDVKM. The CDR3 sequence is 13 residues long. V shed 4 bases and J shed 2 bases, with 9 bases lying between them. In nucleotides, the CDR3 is TGTGCCAGCAGTTGGGGCGGCCCCTACGAGCAGTACTTC. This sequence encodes CASSWGGPYEQYF.

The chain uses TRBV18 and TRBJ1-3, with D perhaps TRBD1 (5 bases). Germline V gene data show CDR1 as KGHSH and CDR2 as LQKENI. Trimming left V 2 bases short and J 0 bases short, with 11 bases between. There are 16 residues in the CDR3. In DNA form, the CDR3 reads TGTGCCAGCTCACCATTATCAGGGATCTCTGGAAACACCATATATTTT. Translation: CASSPLSGISGNTIYF.

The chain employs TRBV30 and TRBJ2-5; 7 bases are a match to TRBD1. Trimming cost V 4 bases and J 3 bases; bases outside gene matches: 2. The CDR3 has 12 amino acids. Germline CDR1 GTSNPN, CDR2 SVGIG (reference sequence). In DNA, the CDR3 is TGTGCCTGGAACGACAGGGAAGAGACCCAGTACTTC. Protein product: CAWNDREETQYF.

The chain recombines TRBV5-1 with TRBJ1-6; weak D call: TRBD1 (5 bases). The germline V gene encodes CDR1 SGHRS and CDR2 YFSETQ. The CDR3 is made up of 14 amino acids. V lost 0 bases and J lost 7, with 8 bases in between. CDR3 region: CASSLDGTNSPLHF. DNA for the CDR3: TGCGCCAGCAGCTTGGACGGGACGAATTCACCCCTCCACTTT. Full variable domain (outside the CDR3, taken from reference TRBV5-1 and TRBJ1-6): KAGVTQTPRYLIKTRGQQVTLSCSPISGHRSVSWYQQTPGQGLQFLFEYFSETQRNKGNFPGRFSGRQFSNSRSEMNVSTLELGDSALYLCASSLDGTNSPLHFGNGTRLTVT.

CDR3 sequence: CASSRPPSNEQFF. The CDR3 DNA reads as TGCGCCAGCAGTCGCCCTCCCTCCAATGAGCAGTTCTTC. V is TRBV5-1 and J is TRBJ2-1, with unresolved D. V lost 5 bases and J 6 bases, leaving 12 bases between the germline ends. The CDR3 runs 13 residues. Germline-derived CDR1 and CDR2 are SGHRS and YFSETQ.

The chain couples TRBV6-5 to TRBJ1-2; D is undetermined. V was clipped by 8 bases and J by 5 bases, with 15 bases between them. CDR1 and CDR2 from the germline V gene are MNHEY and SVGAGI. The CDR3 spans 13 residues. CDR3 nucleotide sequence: TGTGCCAGCTACAACCCTCGAGATTATGGCTACACCTTC. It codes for CASYNPRDYGYTF.

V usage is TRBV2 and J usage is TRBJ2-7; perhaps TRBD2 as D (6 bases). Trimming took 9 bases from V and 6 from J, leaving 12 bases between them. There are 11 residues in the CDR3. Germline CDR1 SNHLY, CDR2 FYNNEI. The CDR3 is CASSRESEQYF. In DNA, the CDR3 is TGTGCCAGTAGTCGGGAGAGCGAGCAGTACTTC.

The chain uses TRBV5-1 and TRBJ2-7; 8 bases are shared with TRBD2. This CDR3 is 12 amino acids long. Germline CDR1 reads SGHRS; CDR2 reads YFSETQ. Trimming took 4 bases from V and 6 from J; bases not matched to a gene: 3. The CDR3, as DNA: TGCGCCAGCAGCGCCGGGAGGGCCGAGCAGTACTTC. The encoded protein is CASSAGRAEQYF.

The CDR3 nucleotides are TGTGCCAGCAGCTTAGATGTTGAGGCGGGAACCTCCTACAATGAGCAGTTCTTC. Protein: CASSLDVEAGTSYNEQFF. The chain employs TRBV11-3 and TRBJ2-1, with D tentatively TRBD2 (6 bases). The V end was cut by 0 bases, the J end by 0 bases, with 15 bases between. Germline loops: CDR1 SGHNT, CDR2 YENEEA. This CDR3 is built from 18 residues.

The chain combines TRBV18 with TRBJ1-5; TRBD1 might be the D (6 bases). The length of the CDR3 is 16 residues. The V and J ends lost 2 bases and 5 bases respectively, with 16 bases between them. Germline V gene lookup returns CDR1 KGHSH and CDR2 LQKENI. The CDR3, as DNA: TGTGCCAGCTCACCAACTCTGGTGGGGGCTGATCAGCCCCAGCATTTT. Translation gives CASSPTLVGADQPQHF.

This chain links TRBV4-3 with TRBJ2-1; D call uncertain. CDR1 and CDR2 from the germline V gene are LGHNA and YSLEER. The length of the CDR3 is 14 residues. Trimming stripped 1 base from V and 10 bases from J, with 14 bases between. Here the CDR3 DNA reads TGCGCCAGCAGCCAAGGTGCGAGAAGGGTCGAGCAGTTCTTC. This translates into CASSQGARRVEQFF.

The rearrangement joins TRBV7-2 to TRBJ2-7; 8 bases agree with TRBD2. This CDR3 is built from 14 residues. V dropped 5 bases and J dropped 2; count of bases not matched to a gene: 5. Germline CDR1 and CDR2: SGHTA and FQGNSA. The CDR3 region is CASSLGRAPYEQYF. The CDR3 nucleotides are TGTGCCAGCAGCCTCGGGAGGGCCCCCTACGAGCAGTACTTC.

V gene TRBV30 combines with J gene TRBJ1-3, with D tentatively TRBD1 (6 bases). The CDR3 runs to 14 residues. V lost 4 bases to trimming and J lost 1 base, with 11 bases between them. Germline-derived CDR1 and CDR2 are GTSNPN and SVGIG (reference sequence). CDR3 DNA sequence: TGTGCCTGGACCACAGGGTTTTCTGGAAACACCATATATTTT. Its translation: CAWTTGFSGNTIYF.

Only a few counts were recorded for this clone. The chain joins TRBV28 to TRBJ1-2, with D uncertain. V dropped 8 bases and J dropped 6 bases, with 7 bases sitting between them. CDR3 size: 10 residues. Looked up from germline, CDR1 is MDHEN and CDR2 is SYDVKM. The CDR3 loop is CASRSDGYTF. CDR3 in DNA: TGTGCCAGCCGAAGCGATGGCTACACCTTC.

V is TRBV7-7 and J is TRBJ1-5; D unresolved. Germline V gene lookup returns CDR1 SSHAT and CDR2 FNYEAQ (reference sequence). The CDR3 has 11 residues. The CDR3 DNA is TGTGCTACAGCCAGCAATCAGCCCCAGCATTTT. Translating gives CATASNQPQHF. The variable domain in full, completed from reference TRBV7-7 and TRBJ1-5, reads GAGVSQSPRYKVTKRGQDVTLRCDPISSHATLYWYQQALGQGPEFLTYFNYEAQPDKSGLPSDRFSAERPEGSISTLTIQRTEQRDSAMYRCATASNQPQHFGDGTRLSIL.

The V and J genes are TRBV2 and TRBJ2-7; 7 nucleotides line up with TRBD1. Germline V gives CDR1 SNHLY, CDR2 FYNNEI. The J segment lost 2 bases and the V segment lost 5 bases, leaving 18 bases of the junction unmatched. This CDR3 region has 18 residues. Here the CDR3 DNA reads TGTGCCAGCAGTTCACCCCCCGGTCGACAGGGCGGAGCCTACGAGCAGTACTTC. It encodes CASSSPPGRQGGAYEQYF. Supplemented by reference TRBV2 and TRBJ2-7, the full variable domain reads EPEVTQTPSHQVTQMGQEVILRCVPISNHLYFYWYRQILGQKVEFLVSFYNNEISEKSEIFDDQFSVERPDGSNFTLKIRSTKLEDSAMYFCASSSPPGRQGGAYEQYFGPGTRLTVT.

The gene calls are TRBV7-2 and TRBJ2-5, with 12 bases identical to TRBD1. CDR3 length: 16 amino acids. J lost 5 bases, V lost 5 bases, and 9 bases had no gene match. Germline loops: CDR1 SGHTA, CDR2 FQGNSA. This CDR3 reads CASSPRDRGRRETQYF. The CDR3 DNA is TGTGCCAGCAGCCCTCGGGACAGGGGGCGTCGGGAGACCCAGTACTTC.

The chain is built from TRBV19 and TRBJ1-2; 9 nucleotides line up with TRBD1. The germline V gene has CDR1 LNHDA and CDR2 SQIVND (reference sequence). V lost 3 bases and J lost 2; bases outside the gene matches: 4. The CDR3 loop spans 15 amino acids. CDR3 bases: TGTGCCAGTAGTATTCGGGGGACAGGGAACTATGGCTACACCTTC. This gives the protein CASSIRGTGNYGYTF.

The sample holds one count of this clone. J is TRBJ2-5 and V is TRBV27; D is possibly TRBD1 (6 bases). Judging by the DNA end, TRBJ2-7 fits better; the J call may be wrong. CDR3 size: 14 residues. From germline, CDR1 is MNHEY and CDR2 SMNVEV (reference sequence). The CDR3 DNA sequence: TGTGCCAGCAGTTGGACAGCCGTCTCCTACGAGCAGTACTTC. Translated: CASSWTAVSYEQYF.